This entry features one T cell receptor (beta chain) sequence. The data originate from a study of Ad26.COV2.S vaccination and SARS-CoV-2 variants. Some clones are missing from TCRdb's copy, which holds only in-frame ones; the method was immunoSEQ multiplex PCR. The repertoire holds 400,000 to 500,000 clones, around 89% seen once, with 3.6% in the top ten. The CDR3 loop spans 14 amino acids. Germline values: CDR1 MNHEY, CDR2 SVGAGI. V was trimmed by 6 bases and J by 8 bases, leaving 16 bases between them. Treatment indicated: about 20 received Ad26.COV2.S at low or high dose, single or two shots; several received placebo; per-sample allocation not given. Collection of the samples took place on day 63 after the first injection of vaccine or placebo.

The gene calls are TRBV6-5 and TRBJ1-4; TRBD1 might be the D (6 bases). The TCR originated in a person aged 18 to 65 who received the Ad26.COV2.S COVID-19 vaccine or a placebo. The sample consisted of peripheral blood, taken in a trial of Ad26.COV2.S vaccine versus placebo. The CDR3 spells CASRDYRVGEKLFF. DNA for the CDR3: TGTGCCAGCAGAGACTACAGGGTTGGCGAAAAACTGTTTTTT.